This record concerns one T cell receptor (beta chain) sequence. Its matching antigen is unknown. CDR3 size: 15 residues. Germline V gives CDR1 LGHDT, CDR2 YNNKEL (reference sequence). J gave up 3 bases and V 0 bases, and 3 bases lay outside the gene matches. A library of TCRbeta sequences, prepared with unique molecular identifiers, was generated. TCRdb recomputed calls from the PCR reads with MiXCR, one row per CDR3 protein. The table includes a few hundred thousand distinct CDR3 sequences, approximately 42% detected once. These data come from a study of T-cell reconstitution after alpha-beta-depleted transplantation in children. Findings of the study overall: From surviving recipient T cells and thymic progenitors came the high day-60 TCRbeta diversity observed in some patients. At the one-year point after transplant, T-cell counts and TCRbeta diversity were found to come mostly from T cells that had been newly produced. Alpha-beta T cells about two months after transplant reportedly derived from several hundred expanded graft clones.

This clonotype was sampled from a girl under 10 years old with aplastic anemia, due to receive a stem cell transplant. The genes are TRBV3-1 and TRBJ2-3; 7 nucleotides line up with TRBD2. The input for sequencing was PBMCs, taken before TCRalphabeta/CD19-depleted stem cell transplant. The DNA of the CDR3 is TGTGCCAGCAGCCAAGATTGGACTAGTACAGATACGCAGTATTTT. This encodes CASSQDWTSTDTQYF.